Shown below are 17 T cell receptor beta chains from a single sample sequenced in a study of blood T cell repertoires in COVID-19 (dated by TCRdb to about 2020). Libraries were prepared through the immunoSEQ multiplex PCR assay. Entries here come from immuneACCESS through TCRdb and include only in-frame sequences with V and J called. Some clones fail to appear in such tables; in the studies checked, an unresolved V gene covers under half of the shortfall, and the cause of the remainder is unknown. The sample table records around 200,000 clones; just over 85% of these occur just once. The ten biggest clones cover less than 4.5% of the sample. Sample: PBMCs or T cells enriched from blood (not recorded which). These receptors were taken from a woman aged 40 to 50 with acute COVID-19.

This clone was seen once. This chain links TRBV7-2 with TRBJ2-1; TRBD2 matches 10 bases. The ends lost 5 bases at V and 6 bases at J; junction bases unmatched: 4. The CDR3 contains 14 residues. The germline V gene has CDR1 SGHTA and CDR2 FQGNSA. The CDR3 reads CASSPVAGGNEQFF. The DNA of the CDR3 is TGTGCCAGCAGCCCAGTAGCGGGGGGCAATGAGCAGTTCTTC.

CDR3 sequence reads: CASSKGALGPPGDYGYTF. The CDR3 DNA is TGTGCCAGCAGCAAAGGAGCCCTGGGACCGCCAGGGGACTATGGCTACACCTTC. The chain joins TRBV21-1 to TRBJ1-2; the table's TRBD1 call for D was not verified on the DNA. TRBV21-1 is labeled a pseudogene. This CDR3 has 18 amino acids.

The chain carries TRBV2 and TRBJ2-2; no firm D call. The germline CDR1 and CDR2 sequences are SNHLY and FYNNEI. V lost 8 bases to trimming and J lost 7 bases, with 11 bases between them. This CDR3 is 12 amino acids long. CDR3 region: CASVSPNGELFF. The CDR3 nucleotides are TGTGCCAGCGTCAGTCCGAACGGGGAGCTGTTTTTT.

The chain links TRBV7-2 to TRBJ1-1, with 9 bases aligning to TRBD1. Germline V CDR1 and CDR2: SGHTA, FQGNSA. V shed 2 bases and J 10 bases; nucleotides not matched to a gene: 11. CDR3 length: 15 amino acids. CDR3 loop: CASSLLSTGGLGAFF. The CDR3 nucleotides read TGTGCCAGCAGCTTACTCTCGACAGGGGGTCTGGGAGCTTTCTTT.

This clone turned up a few times. This sequence joins TRBV25-1 and TRBJ1-2; TRBD1 agrees at 7 bases. V lost 3 bases to trimming and J lost 7 bases; unmatched junction nucleotides: 5. The CDR3 runs 13 residues. The germline CDR1 and CDR2 sequences are MGHDK and SYGVNS. In nucleotides, the CDR3 is TGTGCCAGCAGTGACTTGACAGGGACTGGCTACACCTTC. This codes for CASSDLTGTGYTF.

The chain combines TRBV6-1 with TRBJ1-1; D is possibly TRBD1 (6 bases). V was pared by 1 base and J by 4 bases, with 10 bases between. The CDR3 has 14 residues. CDR1 and CDR2 (germline): MNHNS, SASEGT. This CDR3 is CASSEDRVVTEAFF. CDR3 DNA: TGTGCCAGCAGTGAAGACAGGGTAGTCACTGAAGCTTTCTTT.

This chain links TRBV2 with TRBJ1-2; D is perhaps TRBD1 (6 bases). Germline lookup yields CDR1 SNHLY and CDR2 FYNNEI. The CDR3 totals 14 residues. The ends were cut back, 4 bases at V and 4 bases at J, with 13 bases in the middle. In DNA form, the CDR3 reads TGTGCCAGCAGTGTCCGACAGGACCTCTATGGCTACACCTTC. This encodes CASSVRQDLYGYTF.

The chain combines TRBV18 with TRBJ1-2, with TRBD1 as a possible D gene (5 bases). Germline CDR1 is KGHSH and CDR2 is LQKENI. V was clipped by 8 bases and J by 0 bases, with 22 bases between them. The CDR3 length is 17 residues. CDR3 protein: CASQRAGQGLANYGYTF. CDR3 DNA sequence: TGTGCCAGCCAAAGGGCGGGGCAGGGATTAGCTAACTATGGCTACACCTTC.

This rearrangement joins TRBV28 to TRBJ2-6; TRBD1 agrees at 10 bases. Germline V gives CDR1 MDHEN, CDR2 SYDVKM. CDR3 size: 18 residues. V dropped 6 bases and J dropped 2; count of bases not matched to a gene: 10. CDR3 sequence reads: CASSRPGQGRTGANVLTF. For the CDR3, the DNA is TGTGCCAGCAGCAGGCCGGGACAGGGGAGAACTGGGGCCAACGTCCTGACTTTC.

The rearrangement links TRBV19 to TRBJ1-4, with TRBD1 as a possible D gene (6 bases). The V gene's germline CDR1 is LNHDA and CDR2 SQIVND (reference sequence). This CDR3 has 15 amino acids. V lost 7 bases and J 8 bases, leaving 20 bases between the germline ends. The CDR3 DNA follows: TGTGCCAGTACCAATTCCGCAGGGGAGCGGGAAAAACTGTTTTTT. Translation gives CASTNSAGEREKLFF.

CDR3 loop: CASLMGGTDTQYF. The CDR3 bases are TGTGCCAGCCTAATGGGGGGTACAGATACGCAGTATTTT. The chain uses TRBV5-4 and TRBJ2-3; D is possibly TRBD2 (6 bases). The germline CDR1 and CDR2 sequences are SGHNT and YYREEE (reference sequence). CDR3 length equals 13 residues. V was trimmed by 7 bases and J by 3 bases, leaving 12 bases between them.

This clone was observed a single time. This chain joins TRBV11-2 and TRBJ1-2; 7 nucleotides agree with TRBD1. J was trimmed by 0 bases and V by 7 bases; bases with no gene match: 5. The CDR3 length is 14 residues. Germline CDR1 is SGHAT and CDR2 is FQNNGV. The CDR3 coding sequence is TGTGCCAGCACCCACAGGGGAGCTAACTATGGCTACACCTTC. Encoded protein: CASTHRGANYGYTF.

The chain carries TRBV29-1 and TRBJ2-1; TRBD1 aligns across 12 bases. The CDR3 is 13 amino acids. Unmatched junction bases numbered 10, after V lost 8 bases and J lost 11 bases. Germline V gene data show CDR1 as SQVTM and CDR2 as ANQGSEA. The CDR3 is CSTFGTGGRKQFF. The CDR3 nucleotides are TGCAGCACGTTCGGGACAGGGGGCAGAAAGCAGTTCTTC.

This clone was counted ten times or more. V gene TRBV19 combines with J gene TRBJ1-3; 8 bases fit TRBD1. The trim removed 8 bases at V and 0 bases at J, leaving 6 bases unmatched. This CDR3 contains 15 residues. Per germline, CDR1 LNHDA and CDR2 SQIVND (reference sequence). The CDR3 sequence is CASRGTGLSGNTIYF. The CDR3, as DNA: TGTGCCAGTCGCGGGACAGGCCTCTCTGGAAACACCATATATTTT.

The CDR3 nucleotides are TGTGCCAGCAGCTCAAATAGCGGGGGGGCACAAGAGACCCAGTACTTC. This sequence encodes CASSSNSGGAQETQYF. The V call is TRBV13, the J call TRBJ2-5, with 11 bases fitting TRBD2. The CDR3 loop spans 16 amino acids. With 4 bases clipped from V and 2 bases from J, the junction kept 6 bases outside the gene matches. Germline CDR1 is PRHDT and CDR2 is FYEKMQ (reference sequence).

The chain couples TRBV7-2 to TRBJ2-1; TRBD2 is a possible D gene (5 bases). CDR1 is SGHTA and CDR2 is FQGNSA in the germline V gene. V lost 0 bases to trimming and J lost 6 bases, with 9 bases between them. CDR3 length: 14 residues. CDR3 in DNA: TGTGCCAGCAGCTTAGCAGGACGGGGCAATGAGCAGTTCTTC. Residues: CASSLAGRGNEQFF.

The chain links TRBV27 to TRBJ1-2; D might be TRBD1 (6 bases). CDR1 and CDR2 (germline): MNHEY, SMNVEV (reference sequence). The CDR3 consists of 15 residues. V was shortened by 7 bases and J by 6 bases, with 21 bases between the two germline ends. The CDR3 loop is CASTSLETGKDGYTF. The CDR3 DNA is TGTGCCAGCACCTCATTAGAAACAGGGAAAGATGGCTACACCTTC.